These 10 T cell receptor beta chains came from one sample sequenced in a study of cytomegalovirus exposure and HLA in healthy donors. The primer mix had 60 Vbeta and 13 Jbeta primers. Produced via immunoSEQ multiplex PCR; TCRdb's table is partial and in-frame only. The sample holds 190,000 or so clones; over 80% are singletons and the top ten take 1.6%. The sequenced material came from PBMCs. The receptors were gathered from a man aged 45-65 years in good health and CMV-seronegative.

This clone was found a few times. A read error may produce the germline difference seen at one junction end. The CDR3 nucleotides are TGTGCTAGCAGCTTGACGAGGGACACTGAAGCTTTCTTT. Translated: CASSLTRDTEAFF. The chain uses TRBV7-7 and TRBJ1-1; D is unresolved. This CDR3 is built from 13 residues. The germline V gene has CDR1 SSHAT and CDR2 FNYEAQ (reference sequence).

As for this clone: The same CDR3 can be traced to other DNA sequences in this sample. This chain connects TRBV5-4 to TRBJ2-7, with TRBD2 identical over 10 bases. Germline loops: CDR1 SGHNT, CDR2 YYREEE (reference sequence). The CDR3 loop spans 14 amino acids. Unmatched junction bases numbered 2, after V lost 4 bases and J lost 1 base. The CDR3 DNA reads as TGTGCCAGCAGCCGGACTAGCGGATCCTACGAGCAGTACTTC. Its translation is CASSRTSGSYEQYF.

The chain recombines TRBV11-2 with TRBJ2-2; 11 nucleotides match TRBD2. CDR3 length: 19 residues. The germline gives CDR1 SGHAT, CDR2 FQNNGV. The J segment lost 6 bases and the V segment lost 0 bases, leaving 12 bases of the junction unmatched. CDR3 amino acids: CASSLDLGLLAGVPGELFF. DNA for the CDR3: TGTGCCAGCAGCTTAGATCTGGGACTACTAGCGGGAGTTCCCGGGGAGCTGTTTTTT.

The rearrangement links TRBV19 to TRBJ1-3; no definite D call. Germline-derived CDR1 and CDR2 are LNHDA and SQIVND (reference sequence). The V end lost 7 bases, the J end lost 1 base, and 11 bases lay between the germline ends. CDR3 length: 14 amino acids. CDR3 coding DNA: TGTGCCAGTAACCCCCGAGGATCTGGAAACACCATATATTTT. This gives the protein CASNPRGSGNTIYF.

The chain combines TRBV9 with TRBJ2-2, with TRBD1 as a possible D gene (5 bases). The CDR3 length is 16 residues. Trimming shortened V by 2 bases and J by 0 bases, and 11 bases separated the two germline ends. The germline gives CDR1 SGDLS, CDR2 YYNGEE. In DNA form, the CDR3 reads TGTGCCAGCAGCGTTGGGGTCAGGGCGAACACCGGGGAGCTGTTTTTT. This translates into CASSVGVRANTGELFF.

The chain joins TRBV15 to TRBJ1-2; D uncertain. V was pared by 0 bases and J by 8 bases, with 7 bases between. CDR3 size: 12 residues. Germline CDR1 and CDR2: LNHNV and YYDKDF (reference sequence). The chain's CDR3 is CATSRDRFGYTF. The CDR3 nucleotides are TGTGCCACCAGCAGAGACAGATTCGGCTACACCTTC.

The CDR3: CASSLKVATGQETQYF. Written as DNA, the CDR3 is TGTGCCAGCAGCTTAAAAGTGGCTACGGGACAAGAGACCCAGTACTTC. The chain joins TRBV7-2 to TRBJ2-5; the D gene is possibly TRBD2 (5 bases). V lost 2 bases, J lost 2 bases, and 15 bases lay in between. The CDR3 contains 16 residues. Germline assignment: CDR1 SGHTA and CDR2 FQGNSA.

The chain combines TRBV5-4 with TRBJ2-1; no reliable D call. The CDR3 length is 12 residues. Trimming took 3 bases from V and 6 from J, leaving 7 bases between them. Germline V gene sequence: CDR1 SGHNT, CDR2 YYREEE (reference sequence). The CDR3 DNA sequence: TGTGCCAGCAGCTCGTTAGCCAATGAGCAGTTCTTC. Translated: CASSSLANEQFF.

V gene TRBV27 combines with J gene TRBJ2-7; possible D gene TRBD1, 5 bases. The CDR3 spans 14 residues. The germline V gene encodes CDR1 MNHEY and CDR2 SMNVEV (reference sequence). V lost 4 bases, J lost 1 base, and 11 bases lay in between. The CDR3 reads CASSYSAGSYEQYF. DNA of the CDR3: TGTGCCAGCAGTTATTCGGCAGGGTCCTACGAGCAGTACTTC.

The J gene is TRBJ2-7, the V gene TRBV10-3; TRBD2 matches 11 bases. CDR1 and CDR2 from the germline V gene are ENHRY and SYGVKD. The CDR3 runs 14 residues. V gave up 4 bases and J gave up 5 bases; unmatched junction bases: 4. The CDR3 region has the DNA TGTGCCATCAGTGGGACTAGCGGGTTTAACGAGCAGTACTTC. Amino acid sequence: CAISGTSGFNEQYF.